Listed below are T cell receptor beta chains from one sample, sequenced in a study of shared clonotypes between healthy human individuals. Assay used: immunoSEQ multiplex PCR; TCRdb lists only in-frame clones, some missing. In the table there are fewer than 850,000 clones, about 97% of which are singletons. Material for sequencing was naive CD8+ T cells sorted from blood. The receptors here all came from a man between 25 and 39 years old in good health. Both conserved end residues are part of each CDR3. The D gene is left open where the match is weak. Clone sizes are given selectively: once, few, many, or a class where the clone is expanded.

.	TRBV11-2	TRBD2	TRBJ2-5	TGTGCCAGCAGCCCAAGCGGGAGGGACGAGACCCAGTACTTC	CASSPSGRDETQYF
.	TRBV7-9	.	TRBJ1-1	TGTGCCAGCAGCTTAGTAGTGGACACTGAAGCTTTCTTT	CASSLVVDTEAFF
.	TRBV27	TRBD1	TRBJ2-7	TGTGCCAGCAGTTTAAGGGACAGGGGGTACGAGCAGTACTTC	CASSLRDRGYEQYF
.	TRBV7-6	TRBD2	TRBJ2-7	TGTGCCAGCAGCCGACTAGCTGGCGAGCAGTACTTC	CASSRLAGEQYF
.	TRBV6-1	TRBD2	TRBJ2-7	TGTGCCAGCAGTGAAACGGGGGAGGGGCCCTACGAGCAGTACTTC	CASSETGEGPYEQYF
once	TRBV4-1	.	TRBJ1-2	TGCGCCAGCAGCCAAGACCCGGGGCTGGGCTACACCTTC	CASSQDPGLGYTF
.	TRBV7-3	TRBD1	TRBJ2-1	TGTGCCAGCAGCTCACAGGGGTCTTACAATGAGCAGTTCTTC	CASSSQGSYNEQFF
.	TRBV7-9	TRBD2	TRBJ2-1	TGTGCCAGCAGCGGGGGGACTAGCGGGGGCCCCAATGAGCAGTTCTTC	CASSGGTSGGPNEQFF
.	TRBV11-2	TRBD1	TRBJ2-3	TGTGCCAGCAGCCGAGGGACAGGTACGAGGGATACGCAGTATTTT	CASSRGTGTRDTQYF
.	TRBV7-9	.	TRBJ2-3	TGTGCCAGCACCCCTGTAGTGAAAGATACGCAGTATTTT	CASTPVVKDTQYF
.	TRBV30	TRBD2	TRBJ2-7	TGTGCCTGGAGTCCACCCGGGACTAGCGGGATCAGCTCCTACGAGCAGTACTTC	CAWSPPGTSGISSYEQYF
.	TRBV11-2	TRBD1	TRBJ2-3	TGTGCCAGCAGCACCGGACAGGGTAACACAGATACGCAGTATTTT	CASSTGQGNTDTQYF
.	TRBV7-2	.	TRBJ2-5	TGTGCCAGCAGCTTAGTTTTATGGGAGACCCAGTACTTC	CASSLVLWETQYF
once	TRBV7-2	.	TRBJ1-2	TGTGCCAGCAGCATAAAGGGGTCACACTATGGCTACACCTTC	CASSIKGSHYGYTF
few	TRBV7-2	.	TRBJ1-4	TGTGCCAGCAGCCGGACAACAACTAATGAAAAACTGTTTTTT	CASSRTTTNEKLFF
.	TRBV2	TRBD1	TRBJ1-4	TGTGCCAGCAGTAAACCCAGGGGGGATGCTAATGAAAAACTGTTTTTT	CASSKPRGDANEKLFF
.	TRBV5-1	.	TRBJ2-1	TGCGCCAGCAGCTTAAACCCGGGACGGGAGTACAATGAGCAGTTCTTC	CASSLNPGREYNEQFF
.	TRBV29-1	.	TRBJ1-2	TGCAGCGTTGGCGGAACAGACTTC	CSVGGTDF
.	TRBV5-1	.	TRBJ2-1	TGCGCCAGCAGCTTTTTGCCGAGCTCCTACAATGAGCAGTTCTTC	CASSFLPSSYNEQFF
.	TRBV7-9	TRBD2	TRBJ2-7	TGTGCCAGCAGCCCCAGACTAGCGGGAGTTCTCGAGCAGTACTTC	CASSPRLAGVLEQYF
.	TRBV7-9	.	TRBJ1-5	TGTGCCAGCAGCTTAAGGGTCAGGGACCTCGGTCGGCCCCAGCATTTT	CASSLRVRDLGRPQHF
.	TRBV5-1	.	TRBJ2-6	TGCGCCAGCAGCTCCTCGGGCGCTGGGGCCAACGTCCTGACTTTC	CASSSSGAGANVLTF
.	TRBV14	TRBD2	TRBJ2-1	TGTGCCAGCAGCCCTATAGCGGGAGGCTCCTACAATGAGCAGTTCTTC	CASSPIAGGSYNEQFF
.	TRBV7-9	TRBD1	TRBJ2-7	TGTGCCAGCAGATTGAGCTCCGGGACAGGGATCGACGAGCAGTACTTC	CASRLSSGTGIDEQYF
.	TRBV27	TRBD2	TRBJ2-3	TGTGCCAGCAGTCCAACTAGCGGGGGGCCCGTCACAGATACGCAGTATTTT	CASSPTSGGPVTDTQYF
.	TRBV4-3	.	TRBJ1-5	TGCGCCAGCAGCCAAGACATATGGGGGGCAATTGATCAGCCCCAGCATTTT	CASSQDIWGAIDQPQHF
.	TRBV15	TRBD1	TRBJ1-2	TGTGCCACCAGCAGAGTACCGGGACAGGGTGGTGGCTACACCTTC	CATSRVPGQGGGYTF